These 3 T cell receptor beta chains share one sample of origin, sequenced in a study of blood T cells in healthy people across ages. Using a J-beta primer mix together with a sample-barcoded 5' primer, a second PCR was run for roughly 7 to 11 cycles. In TCRdb, the 5' RACE reads were re-called with MiXCR into one record per CDR3 protein. Of some 760,000 distinct CDR3 sequences in the sample, more than 20% were seen once. The same sample was also studied in work on T cells of mothers and their children.

Sequencing was carried out using blood. Source of these receptors: a boy between 10 and 17 years old in good health.

This clonotype was recorded a few times. The CDR3 DNA reads TGTGCCAGCAGTTCTGGGACAGGGCTGGGCTACACCTTC. Its translation is CASSSGTGLGYTF. V usage is TRBV28 and J usage is TRBJ1-2; 9 bases line up with TRBD1. The junction had 5 bases not matched to a gene; V was cut back by 4 bases and J by 8 bases. This CDR3 has 13 residues. Germline V lookup: CDR1 MDHEN, CDR2 SYDVKM.

For this clonotype: A read error may produce the germline difference seen at one junction end. This chain connects TRBV30 to TRBJ1-2; TRBD1 aligns across 7 bases. The CDR3 has 14 amino acids. Germline V gene data show CDR1 as GTSNPN and CDR2 as SVGIG (reference sequence). CDR3 loop: CAWSFDRDCYSYTF. DNA of the CDR3: TGTGCCTGGAGTTTCGACAGGGACTGCTATAGCTACACCTTC.

This clonotype turned up a few times. The chain employs TRBV11-2 and TRBJ2-1; D assignment may be TRBD1 or TRBD2 (5 bases each). The V gene's germline CDR1 is SGHAT and CDR2 FQNNGV. Trimming removed 2 bases from V and 2 bases from J, with 13 bases in between. The CDR3 runs 16 residues. The CDR3 bases are TGTGCCAGCAGCTTAAAAGGGGTCGGGACCTACAATGAGCAGTTCTTC. Amino acid sequence: CASSLKGVGTYNEQFF.